This is a list of T cell receptor beta chains from one sample in a study of blood T cell repertoires in COVID-19. Here immunoSEQ multiplex PCR was the method, and the copy in TCRdb shows in-frame clones only, minus some. The top ten hold more than 0.95% of the sample, which has about 210,000 clones, 90% to 95% seen once. Material for sequencing was peripheral blood. The origin of the receptors is a man aged 30 to 39 with acute or convalescent COVID-19. Both conserved end residues are part of each CDR3.

>TRBV7-2|12
CASSPTRNEQFF
>TRBV28|15
CASSLGGPSGNTIYF
>TRBV28|16
CASTERLEKIPIEQFF
>TRBV28|13
CASSLQGWDGYTF
>TRBV7-2|15
CASSTRLAGENTQYF
>TRBV7-3|16
CASSDGLAGVAGELFF
>TRBV18|14
CASSARLDYNEQFF
>TRBV25-1|18
CASSVGGRGRTSGNTIYF
>TRBV28|15
CASSLESRGAGELFF
>TRBV2|14
CASLIGTDGNEQFF
>TRBV5-1|17
CASSLASGVGANNEQFF
>TRBV9|15
CASSVAGASRDEAFF
>TRBV28|13
CASSLPTGNGYTF
>TRBV27|11
CASSFLSEQFF
>TRBV19|15
CASLREGRSGNTIYF
>TRBV6-5|15
CASSETPDRGYGYTF
>TRBV28|16
CASSPGLAGGQETQYF
>TRBV28|16
CASSASGTSGNGELFF
>TRBV5-6|15
CASSPDRSGTGELFF
>TRBV11-2|14
CASSPRQGLETQYF
>TRBV15|16
CATKPRGAVTNEKLFF
>TRBV30|14
CAWSKGRGPYGYTF